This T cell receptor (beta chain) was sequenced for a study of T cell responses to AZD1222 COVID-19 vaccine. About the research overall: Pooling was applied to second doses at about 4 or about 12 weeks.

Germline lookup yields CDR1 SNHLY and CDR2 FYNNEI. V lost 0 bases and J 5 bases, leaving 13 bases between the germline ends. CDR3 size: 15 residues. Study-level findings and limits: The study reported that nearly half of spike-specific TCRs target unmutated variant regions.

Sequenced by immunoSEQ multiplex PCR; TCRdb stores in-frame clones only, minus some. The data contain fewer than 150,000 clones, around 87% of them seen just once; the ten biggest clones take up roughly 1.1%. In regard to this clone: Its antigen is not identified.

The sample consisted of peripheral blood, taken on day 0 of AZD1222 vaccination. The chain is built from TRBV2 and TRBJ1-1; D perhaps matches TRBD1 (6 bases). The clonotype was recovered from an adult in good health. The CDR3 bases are TGTGCCAGCAGTGAAGCGGGAAGGGGGAGTACTGAAGCTTTCTTT. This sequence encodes CASSEAGRGSTEAFF.